These T cell receptor beta chains were read from a single sample in a study of cytomegalovirus exposure and HLA in healthy donors. Only in-frame clones appear in the TCRdb table, and some are missing; sequencing was by immunoSEQ multiplex PCR. Of about 210,000 clones in the sample, over 75% were seen once. The sample consisted of PBMCs. These receptors all stem from a male donor in good health and CMV-seronegative. CDR3s include the opening cysteine and the closing phenylalanine or tryptophan. Each record gives: clone size, V gene, J gene, D gene, CDR3 protein, CDR3 DNA. D genes are given only for firm matches. The listing skips clone size in some rows; elsewhere it reads once, few, many or a size class.

abundance: .; v_gene: TRBV1; j_gene: TRBJ2-7; d_gene: .; CDR3aa: CTSRTSVFEQYF; CDR3nt: TGCACCAGCAGGACTAGCGTCTTCGAGCAGTACTTC
abundance: .; v_gene: TRBV7-3; j_gene: TRBJ2-5; d_gene: TRBD1; CDR3aa: CASSFDREETQYF; CDR3nt: TGTGCCAGCAGCTTCGACAGGGAAGAGACCCAGTACTTC
abundance: .; v_gene: TRBV19; j_gene: TRBJ2-7; d_gene: .; CDR3aa: CASSKEDSYEQYF; CDR3nt: TGTGCCAGTAGTAAGGAGGACAGCTACGAGCAGTACTTC
abundance: .; v_gene: TRBV11-2; j_gene: TRBJ2-3; d_gene: .; CDR3aa: CASSLSIATDTQYF; CDR3nt: TGTGCCAGCAGCTTATCCATAGCCACAGATACGCAGTATTTT
abundance: .; v_gene: TRBV9; j_gene: TRBJ1-4; d_gene: .; CDR3aa: CASSAGMSEKLFF; CDR3nt: TGTGCCAGCAGCGCAGGGATGTCAGAAAAACTGTTTTTT
abundance: .; v_gene: TRBV6-5; j_gene: TRBJ1-2; d_gene: .; CDR3aa: CASTSTVGNYGYTF; CDR3nt: TGTGCCAGCACCTCGACAGTGGGTAACTATGGCTACACCTTC
abundance: .; v_gene: TRBV28; j_gene: TRBJ1-1; d_gene: TRBD1; CDR3aa: CASSLFRQGAVGTEAFF; CDR3nt: TGTGCCAGCAGTTTGTTTCGACAGGGGGCGGTAGGCACTGAAGCTTTCTTT
abundance: .; v_gene: TRBV7-9; j_gene: TRBJ1-2; d_gene: .; CDR3aa: CASSAGQGYGYTF; CDR3nt: TGTGCCAGCAGCGCCGGGCAGGGCTATGGCTACACCTTC
abundance: .; v_gene: TRBV27; j_gene: TRBJ1-5; d_gene: .; CDR3aa: CASSFIPGANQPQHF; CDR3nt: TGTGCCAGCAGTTTCATACCGGGTGCCAATCAGCCCCAGCATTTT
abundance: once; v_gene: TRBV7-6; j_gene: TRBJ1-1; d_gene: .; CDR3aa: CASSELNSGSGEAFF; CDR3nt: TGTGCCAGCAGCGAACTTAACTCAGGGTCAGGGGAAGCTTTCTTT
abundance: .; v_gene: TRBV13; j_gene: TRBJ2-7; d_gene: TRBD2; CDR3aa: CASSFSGGYEQYF; CDR3nt: TGTGCCAGCAGCTTTAGCGGGGGCTACGAGCAGTACTTC
abundance: .; v_gene: TRBV7-2; j_gene: TRBJ1-3; d_gene: .; CDR3aa: CASSLRGYGNTIYF; CDR3nt: TGTGCCAGCAGCTTACGGGGTTACGGAAACACCATATATTTT
abundance: .; v_gene: TRBV11-2; j_gene: TRBJ2-2; d_gene: TRBD2; CDR3aa: CASRRGLAGVGTGELFF; CDR3nt: TGTGCCAGCAGAAGGGGACTAGCGGGAGTAGGAACCGGGGAGCTGTTTTTT
abundance: .; v_gene: TRBV7-8; j_gene: TRBJ2-7; d_gene: .; CDR3aa: CASSLGRASYEQYF; CDR3nt: TGTGCCAGCAGCTTAGGGAGGGCTTCCTACGAGCAGTACTTC
abundance: .; v_gene: TRBV7-3; j_gene: TRBJ1-1; d_gene: TRBD1; CDR3aa: CASPRDRGANTEAFF; CDR3nt: TGTGCCAGCCCCCGAGACAGGGGAGCGAACACTGAAGCTTTCTTT
abundance: once; v_gene: TRBV27; j_gene: TRBJ2-2; d_gene: TRBD2; CDR3aa: CASSSDPGLAVNTGELFF; CDR3nt: TGTGCCAGCAGTTCAGACCCGGGACTAGCGGTAAACACCGGGGAGCTGTTTTTT
abundance: .; v_gene: TRBV29-1; j_gene: TRBJ2-1; d_gene: TRBD1; CDR3aa: CSATPDRGVDFESSYNEQFF; CDR3nt: TGCAGCGCAACACCCGACAGGGGCGTTGACTTTGAGAGCTCCTACAATGAGCAGTTCTTC
abundance: .; v_gene: TRBV7-2; j_gene: TRBJ2-7; d_gene: .; CDR3aa: CASSFSTVAYEQYF; CDR3nt: TGTGCCAGCAGCTTTAGTACAGTCGCCTACGAGCAGTACTTC
abundance: .; v_gene: TRBV7-2; j_gene: TRBJ1-1; d_gene: TRBD1; CDR3aa: CASSKQGAINTEAFF; CDR3nt: TGTGCCAGCAGCAAACAGGGGGCAATTAACACTGAAGCTTTCTTT
abundance: .; v_gene: TRBV28; j_gene: TRBJ2-1; d_gene: TRBD2; CDR3aa: CASSFFTGLAVGDEQFF; CDR3nt: TGTGCCAGCAGTTTCTTCACTGGACTAGCGGTGGGGGATGAGCAGTTCTTC
abundance: .; v_gene: TRBV18; j_gene: TRBJ2-3; d_gene: TRBD2; CDR3aa: CASSPRTSGYTDTQYF; CDR3nt: TGTGCCAGCTCACCCCGGACTAGCGGTTATACAGATACGCAGTATTTT
abundance: few; v_gene: TRBV29-1; j_gene: TRBJ2-7; d_gene: TRBD1; CDR3aa: CSGAGTGGYEQYF; CDR3nt: TGCAGCGGTGCCGGGACAGGGGGCTACGAGCAGTACTTC
abundance: .; v_gene: TRBV9; j_gene: TRBJ1-1; d_gene: .; CDR3aa: CASSARIGDTEAFF; CDR3nt: TGTGCCAGCAGCGCCCGTATCGGGGACACTGAAGCTTTCTTT
abundance: .; v_gene: TRBV5-4; j_gene: TRBJ2-7; d_gene: TRBD1; CDR3aa: CASSSDRGRRNEQYF; CDR3nt: TGTGCCAGCAGCTCCGACAGGGGGCGCAGGAACGAGCAGTACTTC
abundance: few; v_gene: TRBV19; j_gene: TRBJ1-5; d_gene: TRBD1; CDR3aa: CASSGTGGLRQPQHF; CDR3nt: TGTGCCAGTAGTGGGACAGGGGGTCTTCGTCAGCCCCAGCATTTT
abundance: .; v_gene: TRBV7-3; j_gene: TRBJ2-2; d_gene: .; CDR3aa: CASSPDSGELFF; CDR3nt: TGTGCCAGCAGCCCAGACTCCGGGGAGCTGTTTTTT
abundance: .; v_gene: TRBV4-3; j_gene: TRBJ2-7; d_gene: TRBD2; CDR3aa: CASSRLGLAGDYEQYF; CDR3nt: TGCGCCAGCAGCCGCCTGGGACTAGCGGGGGACTACGAGCAGTACTTC
abundance: .; v_gene: TRBV11-2; j_gene: TRBJ1-5; d_gene: .; CDR3aa: CASSFGGGQPQHF; CDR3nt: TGTGCCAGCAGCTTTGGAGGAGGTCAGCCCCAGCATTTT
abundance: .; v_gene: TRBV7-2; j_gene: TRBJ2-7; d_gene: .; CDR3aa: CASSFTVYEQYF; CDR3nt: TGTGCCAGCAGCTTTACAGTTTACGAGCAGTACTTC
abundance: .; v_gene: TRBV4-3; j_gene: TRBJ1-2; d_gene: .; CDR3aa: CASSHYRELMNGYTF; CDR3nt: TGCGCCAGCAGCCACTACAGGGAATTAATGAATGGCTACACCTTC
abundance: once; v_gene: TRBV6-5; j_gene: TRBJ1-1; d_gene: TRBD1; CDR3aa: CASSGQGSNTEAFF; CDR3nt: TGTGCCAGCAGTGGACAGGGGTCGAACACTGAAGCTTTCTTT
abundance: once; v_gene: TRBV6-5; j_gene: TRBJ1-2; d_gene: .; CDR3aa: CASSYVAGPGYTF; CDR3nt: TGTGCCAGCAGTTACGTGGCAGGCCCTGGCTACACCTTC
abundance: .; v_gene: TRBV5-1; j_gene: TRBJ2-1; d_gene: .; CDR3aa: CASSPSDEQFF; CDR3nt: TGCGCCAGCAGCCCTTCAGATGAGCAGTTCTTC
abundance: .; v_gene: TRBV4-3; j_gene: TRBJ2-7; d_gene: .; CDR3aa: CASSQDASAYEQYF; CDR3nt: TGCGCCAGCAGCCAAGACGCTAGCGCTTACGAGCAGTACTTC
abundance: few; v_gene: TRBV28; j_gene: TRBJ1-1; d_gene: .; CDR3aa: CASSFSAGTEAFF; CDR3nt: TGTGCCAGCAGTTTTTCGGCGGGCACTGAAGCTTTCTTT
abundance: .; v_gene: TRBV29-1; j_gene: TRBJ2-7; d_gene: TRBD2; CDR3aa: CSVEGAGGTTYEQYF; CDR3nt: TGCAGCGTTGAAGGAGCGGGAGGTACAACCTACGAGCAGTACTTC
abundance: .; v_gene: TRBV18; j_gene: TRBJ1-2; d_gene: TRBD1; CDR3aa: CASSPDRANYGYTF; CDR3nt: TGTGCCAGCTCACCGGACAGGGCTAACTATGGCTACACCTTC
abundance: .; v_gene: TRBV4-3; j_gene: TRBJ2-3; d_gene: .; CDR3aa: CASSQDSSQDTQYF; CDR3nt: TGCGCCAGCAGCCAAGACTCTAGCCAAGATACGCAGTATTTT
abundance: .; v_gene: TRBV2; j_gene: TRBJ2-7; d_gene: TRBD2; CDR3aa: CASTAAVTSGNYEQYF; CDR3nt: TGTGCCAGCACTGCAGCAGTGACTAGCGGCAACTACGAGCAGTACTTC
abundance: once; v_gene: TRBV5-4; j_gene: TRBJ1-6; d_gene: .; CDR3aa: CASSLVAEHNSPLHF; CDR3nt: TGTGCCAGCAGCTTGGTAGCAGAGCATAATTCACCCCTCCACTTT
abundance: few; v_gene: TRBV7-8; j_gene: TRBJ2-1; d_gene: TRBD2; CDR3aa: CASSLDRLAGGLSYNEQFF; CDR3nt: TGTGCCAGCAGCTTAGATAGACTAGCGGGGGGCCTCTCCTACAATGAGCAGTTCTTC
abundance: once; v_gene: TRBV7-2; j_gene: TRBJ2-7; d_gene: .; CDR3aa: CASSPAVFSSYEQYF; CDR3nt: TGTGCCAGCAGCCCTGCGGTTTTCAGCTCCTACGAGCAGTACTTC
abundance: .; v_gene: TRBV5-1; j_gene: TRBJ2-5; d_gene: .; CDR3aa: CASSWNGREVGETQYF; CDR3nt: TGCGCCAGCAGCTGGAACGGTCGCGAAGTCGGGGAGACCCAGTACTTC
abundance: .; v_gene: TRBV7-8; j_gene: TRBJ2-7; d_gene: TRBD2; CDR3aa: CASSLVGRGGNDREQYF; CDR3nt: TGTGCCAGCAGCTTAGTTGGGCGGGGGGGAAATGATCGGGAGCAGTACTTC
abundance: .; v_gene: TRBV27; j_gene: TRBJ2-1; d_gene: TRBD2; CDR3aa: CASSSSGAAQFF; CDR3nt: TGTGCCAGCAGTTCTAGCGGGGCGGCCCAGTTCTTC
abundance: .; v_gene: TRBV29-1; j_gene: TRBJ2-5; d_gene: TRBD2; CDR3aa: CSVGRGDQETQYF; CDR3nt: TGCAGCGTTGGCCGGGGGGACCAAGAGACCCAGTACTTC
abundance: .; v_gene: TRBV7-2; j_gene: TRBJ2-3; d_gene: .; CDR3aa: CASSLPNTDTQYF; CDR3nt: TGTGCCAGCAGCTTACCCAACACAGATACGCAGTATTTT
abundance: .; v_gene: TRBV29-1; j_gene: TRBJ2-3; d_gene: .; CDR3aa: CSVLLLAEETDTQYF; CDR3nt: TGCAGCGTACTACTCCTAGCCGAGGAAACAGATACGCAGTATTTT